This TCR beta chain was sequenced during a study of T-cell memory formation after mild COVID-19 (dated by TCRdb to about 2021). Regarding the study in general: TCR sequence clusters from the two donors were found to be largely donor specific. T-cell clones expanding and contracting after mild COVID-19 in two donors were tracked by longitudinal TCRalpha and TCRbeta repertoire sequencing. Two young, previously healthy adult volunteers made up the cohort, one male and one female. Beyond this particular receptor, the publication reports: SARS-CoV-2 specificity was not confirmed for the second-wave clones peaking on day 37. The study included only a couple of mild cases, and larger cohorts that include severe cases with pre-infection samples were judged to be necessary. Contracting CD4+ clones were found mainly in CM and EM memory subsets, while CD8+ clones were enriched in EMRA. Clones that contracted from day 15 to 85 showed balanced CD4/CD8 phenotypes, whereas a second wave of clones that expanded from day 15 to 37 leaned towards CD4+. Some responding clones were detected in pre-infection memory, suggesting pre-existing cross-reactive memory T cells joined the SARS-CoV-2 response.

PBMCs were isolated by Ficoll-Paque density gradient centrifugation. Sequenced on an Illumina NovaSeq 6000. TCRalpha and TCRbeta cDNA libraries were constructed by 5'RACE with constant-segment primers, with sample barcodes and unique molecular identifiers being introduced. Trizol reagent was used to extract RNA from every sample. Libraries were amplified in two PCR steps, with a second sample barcode and Illumina TruSeq adapters added in the second step. Sequencing of the libraries was done on an Illumina NovaSeq, producing 2 x 150 bp paired-end reads. The paper's data handling went like this. The reads were demultiplexed and collapsed into UMI-guided consensus sequences using migec v1.2.7. Using mixcr v2.1.11, UMI consensuses were aligned to TRA and TRB V and J templates and then assembled into clonotypes. A clonotype was counted as expanded or contracted only when both edgeR and NoisET called the clonotype significant, with the noise models trained on biological replicates. For edgeR calls, the thresholds were a false discovery rate-adjusted p below 0.01 and a log2 fold-change of 1. As an exploratory analysis of dynamics, max-normalized trajectories of the 1000 most abundant clonotypes were examined by PCA with hierarchical clustering. The CD4 or CD8 phenotype of responding clones was assigned using the separately sequenced CD4+ and CD8+ repertoires. Clones were called with MiXCR by TCRdb after fastp trimmed the public reads at Q25, and only in-frame beta chains were retained. Rows are combined by CDR3 protein, so each entry shows the most common genes and DNA. The V and J calls were determined by TCRdb, not by the authors. Present in this sample are tens of thousands of distinct CDR3 sequences, roughly 16% of which were seen just once. The biggest ten clones account for roughly two fifths of the sample.

Note on this clonotype: Its antigen is still unknown. Base-call qualities are not available, and no considerably larger clone is one nucleotide away.

Taken from the germline V gene, the CDR1 and CDR2 loops are LGHNA and YSLEER. Its CDR3 holds 15 amino acids, cysteine through phenylalanine. CDR3 DNA is the only sequence kept; it has 45 bases, read in frame from the first base. Relative to germline, V is missing 5 bases and J is missing 9 bases, with 10 bases of the junction outside any gene match. The receptor was derived from a young man who had mild COVID-19 (a few samples of this study predate the infection). The sample titles of this study are shuffled in the database, so cell type and time point are left out; the donor was told from shared clones. The chain couples TRBV4-3 to TRBJ2-1, with 10 central nucleotides matching TRBD2. The sample was PBMCs or a T cell subset sorted from them (not recorded which). The CDR3 region: CASSLGLAGVGEQFF. The base sequence is TGCGCCAGCAGCTTGGGGCTAGCGGGGGTTGGTGAGCAGTTCTTC.